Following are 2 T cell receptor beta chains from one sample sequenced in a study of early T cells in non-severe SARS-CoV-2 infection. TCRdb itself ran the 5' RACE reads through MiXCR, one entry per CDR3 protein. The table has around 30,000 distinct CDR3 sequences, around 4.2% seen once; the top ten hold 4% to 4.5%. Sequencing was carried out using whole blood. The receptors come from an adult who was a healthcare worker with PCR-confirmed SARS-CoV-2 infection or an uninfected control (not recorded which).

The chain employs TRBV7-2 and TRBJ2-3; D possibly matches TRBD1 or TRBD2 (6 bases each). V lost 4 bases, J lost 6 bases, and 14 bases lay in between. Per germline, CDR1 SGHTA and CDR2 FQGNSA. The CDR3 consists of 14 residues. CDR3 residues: CASSSGDGGDTQYF. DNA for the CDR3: TGTGCCAGCAGCTCAGGGGATGGAGGGGATACGCAGTATTTT.

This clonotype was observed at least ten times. The DNA of the CDR3 is TGTGCCAGCAGCAGGCCGGGACAGGGGGCTTATGAGCAGTTCTTC. It codes for CASSRPGQGAYEQFF. J is TRBJ2-1 and V is TRBV4-2; TRBD1 matches 12 bases. Per the germline V gene, CDR1 is LGHNA and CDR2 is YNFKEQ. Germline trimming cut 5 bases from V and 8 bases from J; bases unmatched to any gene: 7. The CDR3 is made up of 15 amino acids.